This T cell receptor beta chain was sequenced for a study of human T cells and chemical hapten exposure. Overall study context: Variation in per-sample TCR yields came mainly from small pooled library volume differences. Study-wide points: A positive correlation with patch test score was found for PT1 expanded TCR counts. While controls formed fewer of them, expanded TCRs formed significantly more large CDR3 similarity clusters.

TCRdb re-analysed the RACE reads in MiXCR, keeping a single row per CDR3 protein. The sample has tens of thousands of distinct CDR3 sequences, around 10% seen once. This clonotype came up many times. Its antigen is still unknown. This sample's time point: patch test 2, 6 weeks after DPC sensitization. Noted treatment: therapeutic diphenylcyclopropenone sensitization with weekly scalp DPC. The CDR3 is made up of 14 amino acids. The germline CDR1 and CDR2 sequences are SQVTM and ANQGSEA. V was trimmed by 3 bases and J by 1 base, leaving 12 bases between them. The rearrangement joins TRBV29-1 to TRBJ2-5; D is ambiguous. The sequencing here drew on whole blood, taken in connection with sensitization to the hapten diphenylcyclopropenone (DPC). The receptor's source is a woman between 50 and 59 years old with alopecia areata. Some clones in this sample may be carry-over from other donors' samples. The CDR3 coding sequence is TGCAGCGTTGACGGATCCGGCGGCCAAGAGACCCAGTACTTC. Protein product: CSVDGSGGQETQYF.